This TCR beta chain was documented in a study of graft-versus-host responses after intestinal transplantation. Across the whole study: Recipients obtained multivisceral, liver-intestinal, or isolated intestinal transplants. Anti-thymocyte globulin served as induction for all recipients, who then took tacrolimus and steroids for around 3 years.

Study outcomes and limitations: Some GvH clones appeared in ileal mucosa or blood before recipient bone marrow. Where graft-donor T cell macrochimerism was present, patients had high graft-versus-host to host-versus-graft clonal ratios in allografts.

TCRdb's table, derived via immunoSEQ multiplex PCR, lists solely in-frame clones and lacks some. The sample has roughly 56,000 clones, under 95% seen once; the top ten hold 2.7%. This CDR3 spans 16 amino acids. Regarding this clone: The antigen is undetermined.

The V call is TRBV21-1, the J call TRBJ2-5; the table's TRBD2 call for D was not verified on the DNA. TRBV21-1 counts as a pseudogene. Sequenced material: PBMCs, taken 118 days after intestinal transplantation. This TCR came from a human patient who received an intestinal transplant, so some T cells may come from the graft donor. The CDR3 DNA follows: TGTGCCAGCAGCACAAGACTAGCGGGAGGGTGGAAGACCCAGTACTTC. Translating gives CASSTRLAGGWKTQYF.